The 22 T cell receptor beta chains listed next were all sequenced from one sample in a study of cytomegalovirus exposure and HLA in healthy donors. A multiplex PCR was run with 60 Vbeta primers and 13 Jbeta primers. Sequencing used immunoSEQ multiplex PCR; TCRdb keeps in-frame clones, though not all of them. The repertoire holds 100,000 or so clones, about 80% seen once, with about 4% in the top ten. Sequencing used PBMCs. The receptors were sampled from a man in his forties or fifties in good health and CMV-seronegative.

The V call is TRBV6-6, the J call TRBJ2-3; 10 bases are a match to TRBD1. The CDR3 is 14 residues long. CDR1 MNHNY and CDR2 SVGAGI come from the germline V gene (reference sequence). V lost 5 bases, J lost 4 bases, and 3 bases stayed unmatched. This CDR3 reads CASSRDRGPDTQYF. The CDR3, as DNA: TGTGCCAGCAGTCGGGACAGGGGTCCAGATACGCAGTATTTT.

The chain couples TRBV11-2 to TRBJ1-1; no reliable D call. V shed 2 bases and J shed 5 bases, with 9 bases lying between them. There are 13 residues in the CDR3. CDR1 SGHAT and CDR2 FQNNGV come from the germline V gene. This CDR3 is CASSLIEETEAFF. The CDR3 region has the DNA TGTGCCAGCAGCTTAATTGAGGAAACTGAAGCTTTCTTT.

This CDR3 is CASSSGQADQPQHF. CDR3 nucleotide sequence: TGTGCCAGCAGTTCAGGACAGGCCGATCAGCCCCAGCATTTT. The chain employs TRBV28 and TRBJ1-5, with TRBD1 matching 7 bases. Per germline, CDR1 MDHEN and CDR2 SYDVKM. This CDR3 comprises 14 residues. The V segment lost 4 bases and the J segment 5 bases; nucleotides outside the gene matches: 5.

This chain uses TRBV11-3 with TRBJ2-3; 8 bases are shared with TRBD2. The CDR3 loop spans 17 amino acids. Looked up from germline, CDR1 is SGHNT and CDR2 is YENEEA. Trimming took 2 bases from V and 0 from J; bases not matched to a gene: 7. The CDR3 loop is CASSLRSGGTSTDTQYF. The CDR3 DNA is TGTGCCAGCAGCTTAAGAAGCGGGGGCACGAGCACAGATACGCAGTATTTT.

V is TRBV20-1 and J is TRBJ1-1, with unresolved D. Germline V gene data show CDR1 as DFQATT and CDR2 as SNEGSKA (reference sequence). The CDR3 contains 10 residues. Trimming removed 6 bases from V and 4 bases from J, with 6 bases in between. The CDR3 DNA reads as TGCAGTGCCCGTCGCACTGAAGCTTTCTTT. Protein sequence: CSARRTEAFF.

The J gene is TRBJ2-3, the V gene TRBV5-1; 8 bases align to TRBD2. The CDR3 is made up of 14 amino acids. Germline assignment: CDR1 SGHRS and CDR2 YFSETQ. V lost 6 bases to trimming and J lost 1 base; unmatched junction nucleotides: 4. CDR3: CASNPAGGTDTQYF. In nucleotides, the CDR3 is TGCGCCAGCAACCCAGCGGGGGGCACAGATACGCAGTATTTT. The full variable domain, rest sourced from reference TRBV5-1 and TRBJ2-3, is KAGVTQTPRYLIKTRGQQVTLSCSPISGHRSVSWYQQTPGQGLQFLFEYFSETQRNKGNFPGRFSGRQFSNSRSEMNVSTLELGDSALYLCASNPAGGTDTQYFGPGTRLTVL.

V usage is TRBV5-1 and J usage is TRBJ1-6; D perhaps matches TRBD1 (5 bases). CDR1 is SGHRS, CDR2 YFSETQ, per germline. V was shortened by 3 bases and J by 0 bases, with 10 bases between the two germline ends. The CDR3 covers 16 residues. The CDR3 region has the DNA TGCGCCAGCAGCTCTGACAGCAGCTCCTATAATTCACCCCTCCACTTT. Its translation is CASSSDSSSYNSPLHF.

Only one count was recorded for this clone. The chain links TRBV18 to TRBJ2-2; weak D call: TRBD1 (6 bases). Trimming took 6 bases from V and 5 from J, leaving 16 bases between them. CDR1 is KGHSH, CDR2 LQKENI, per germline. There are 15 residues in the CDR3. The CDR3 region is CASSLTTGITGELFF. The CDR3 DNA reads TGTGCCAGCTCCCTTACTACAGGGATTACCGGGGAGCTGTTTTTT. Filled out from reference TRBV18 and TRBJ2-2, the complete variable domain reads NAGVMQNPRHLVRRRGQEARLRCSPMKGHSHVYWYRQLPEEGLKFMVYLQKENIIDESGMPKERFSAEFPKEGPSILRIQQVVRGDSAAYFCASSLTTGITGELFFGEGSRLTVL.

The chain employs TRBV5-1 and TRBJ2-5; 8 bases are a match to TRBD1. Looked up from germline, CDR1 is SGHRS and CDR2 is YFSETQ. CDR3 length: 15 amino acids. V lost 4 bases and J lost 3; bases outside the gene matches: 8. The CDR3 is CASSDPRGREETQYF. CDR3 coding DNA: TGCGCCAGCAGCGACCCCAGGGGGCGGGAAGAGACCCAGTACTTC.

The rearrangement joins TRBV4-1 to TRBJ2-3, with 7 positions matching TRBD2. The CDR3 has 15 amino acids. Germline V gives CDR1 MGHRA, CDR2 YSYEKL. The ends lost 4 bases at V and 2 bases at J; junction bases unmatched: 6. The CDR3 DNA follows: TGCGCCAGCAGCCTGGGGGGGGTCAACACAGATACGCAGTATTTT. Protein sequence: CASSLGGVNTDTQYF.

The rearrangement uses TRBV23-1 and TRBJ2-7, with TRBD1 matching over 8 bases. Being an ORF, TRBV23-1 has a function that is uncertain. The CDR3 has 10 amino acids. The CDR3 sequence is CASDQGARRV. CDR3 sequence (DNA): TGCGCCAGCGACCAGGGGGCCCGCCGGGTC.

Comments on this clone: Relative to the germline gene, one junction end is altered; a read error may explain this. The same CDR3 arises from other DNA sequences in this sample as well. The chain uses TRBV19 and TRBJ1-6; D may be TRBD1 (6 bases). This CDR3 has 15 residues. The germline V gene encodes CDR1 LNHDA and CDR2 SQIVND (reference sequence). This CDR3 reads CASSTNRAGNSPLHF. CDR3 bases: TGTGCCAGTAGTACGAACAGGGCGGGCAATTCCCCCCTCCACTTT.

J is TRBJ2-5 and V is TRBV5-4; 9 nucleotides match TRBD1. With the DNA end fitting TRBJ2-7 better, the J assignment may be wrong. This CDR3 comprises 13 residues. Germline CDR1 SGHNT, CDR2 YYREEE (reference sequence). The DNA for the CDR3 is TGTGCCAGCAGCCGGACAGGGGTCAACGAGCAGTACTTC. As protein: CASSRTGVNEQYF.

This chain joins TRBV7-3 and TRBJ1-3; no reliable D call. Germline V gene sequence: CDR1 SGHTA, CDR2 FQGTGA. The CDR3 contains 13 residues. V dropped 3 bases and J dropped 4 bases, with 7 bases sitting between them. The CDR3: CASSFGQGNTIYF. CDR3 sequence (DNA): TGTGCCAGCAGCTTTGGGCAGGGAAACACCATATATTTT.

This clone was seen a handful of times. The chain links TRBV4-3 to TRBJ2-4, with D perhaps matching TRBD1 (6 bases). The germline V gene has CDR1 LGHNA and CDR2 YSLEER. Trimming took 0 bases from V and 0 from J, leaving 21 bases between them. The CDR3 consists of 20 residues. The CDR3 reads CASSQEVLPGAKEAKNIQYF. In nucleotides, the CDR3 is TGCGCCAGCAGCCAAGAAGTCCTACCAGGGGCGAAAGAAGCCAAAAACATTCAGTACTTC.

The rearrangement uses TRBV7-3 and TRBJ2-2; TRBD1 agrees at 7 bases. Losses at the gene ends were 2 bases for V and 1 base for J; bases not matched to a gene: 1. This CDR3 region has 15 residues. Per germline, CDR1 SGHTA and CDR2 FQGTGA. The CDR3 bases are TGTGCCAGCAGCTTAGGGGACAGGAACACCGGGGAGCTGTTTTTT. As protein: CASSLGDRNTGELFF. Filled out from reference TRBV7-3 and TRBJ2-2, the complete variable domain reads GAGVSQTPSNKVTEKGKYVELRCDPISGHTALYWYRQSLGQGPEFLIYFQGTGAADDSGLPNDRFFAVRPEGSVSTLKIQRTERGDSAVYLCASSLGDRNTGELFFGEGSRLTVL.

The gene calls are TRBV4-3 and TRBJ1-2; D gene uncertain. Between the trimmed V and J ends, which lost 0 bases and 3 bases, there was a span of 14 bases. This CDR3 contains 16 residues. Germline loops: CDR1 LGHNA, CDR2 YSLEER. The CDR3 protein is CASSQDLSGVYYGYTF. CDR3 in DNA: TGCGCCAGCAGCCAAGATTTGTCCGGTGTATACTATGGCTACACCTTC.

V is TRBV6-5 and J is TRBJ2-7; 9 bases match TRBD1. Trimming at V came to 8 bases and at J to 7 bases, leaving 15 bases not matched to a gene. The CDR3 is made up of 15 amino acids. CDR1 is MNHEY, CDR2 SVGAGI, per germline. The CDR3 spells CASAIEDRGTGEQYV. CDR3 bases: TGTGCCAGCGCCATTGAGGACAGGGGTACGGGAGAGCAGTACGTC.

J is TRBJ2-5 and V is TRBV9, with 7 bases matching TRBD2. The germline V gene has CDR1 SGDLS and CDR2 YYNGEE. This CDR3 has 17 amino acids. Germline trimming cut 0 bases from V and 1 base from J; bases unmatched to any gene: 9. CDR3 amino acids: CASSVGSLGGTQETQYF. DNA of the CDR3: TGTGCCAGCAGCGTAGGATCCCTCGGGGGGACCCAAGAGACCCAGTACTTC.

This clone appeared once. The chain has TRBV19 and TRBJ2-3, with TRBD1 as a possible D gene (5 bases). Per the germline V gene, CDR1 is LNHDA and CDR2 is SQIVND (reference sequence). This CDR3 has 14 residues. V dropped 3 bases and J dropped 0 bases, with 7 bases sitting between them. DNA of the CDR3: TGTGCCAGTAGTATTGGGGCTAGCACAGATACGCAGTATTTT. It encodes CASSIGASTDTQYF.

This chain connects TRBV9 to TRBJ2-7, with a tentative D call TRBD1 (5 bases). The germline V gene encodes CDR1 SGDLS and CDR2 YYNGEE. The CDR3 has 13 amino acids. Trimming cost V 4 bases and J 6 bases, with 14 bases left between them. CDR3 bases: TGTGCCAGCAGCCAGGGCCACGATCCCGAGCAGTACTTC. Translation: CASSQGHDPEQYF.

This chain links TRBV6-5 with TRBJ1-5, with 7 bases lining up with TRBD1. V lost 6 bases and J lost 3; bases outside the gene matches: 8. CDR3 length equals 15 residues. Germline values: CDR1 MNHEY, CDR2 SVGAGI. The CDR3 loop reads CASRVTGQPNQPQHF. The CDR3 coding sequence is TGTGCCAGCAGGGTAACGGGACAGCCCAATCAGCCCCAGCATTTT.